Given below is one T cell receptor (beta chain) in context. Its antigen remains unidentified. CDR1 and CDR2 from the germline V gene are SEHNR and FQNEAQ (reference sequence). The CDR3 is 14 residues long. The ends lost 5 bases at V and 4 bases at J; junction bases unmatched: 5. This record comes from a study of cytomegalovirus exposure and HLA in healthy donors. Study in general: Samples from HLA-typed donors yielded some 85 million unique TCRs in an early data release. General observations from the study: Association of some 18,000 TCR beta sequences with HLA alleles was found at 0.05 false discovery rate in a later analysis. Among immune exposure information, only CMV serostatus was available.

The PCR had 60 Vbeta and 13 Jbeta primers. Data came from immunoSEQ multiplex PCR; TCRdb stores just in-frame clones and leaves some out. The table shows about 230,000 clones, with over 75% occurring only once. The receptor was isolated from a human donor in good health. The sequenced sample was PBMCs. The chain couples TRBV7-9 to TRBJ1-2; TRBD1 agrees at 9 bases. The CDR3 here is CASSRGQGSYGYTF. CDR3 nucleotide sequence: TGTGCCAGCAGCCGGGGACAGGGAAGCTATGGCTACACCTTC. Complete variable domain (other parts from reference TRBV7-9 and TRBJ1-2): DTGVSQNPRHKITKRGQNVTFRCDPISEHNRLYWYRQTLGQGPEFLTYFQNEAQLEKSRLLSDRFSAERPKGSFSTLEIQRTEQGDSAMYLCASSRGQGSYGYTFGSGTRLTVV.